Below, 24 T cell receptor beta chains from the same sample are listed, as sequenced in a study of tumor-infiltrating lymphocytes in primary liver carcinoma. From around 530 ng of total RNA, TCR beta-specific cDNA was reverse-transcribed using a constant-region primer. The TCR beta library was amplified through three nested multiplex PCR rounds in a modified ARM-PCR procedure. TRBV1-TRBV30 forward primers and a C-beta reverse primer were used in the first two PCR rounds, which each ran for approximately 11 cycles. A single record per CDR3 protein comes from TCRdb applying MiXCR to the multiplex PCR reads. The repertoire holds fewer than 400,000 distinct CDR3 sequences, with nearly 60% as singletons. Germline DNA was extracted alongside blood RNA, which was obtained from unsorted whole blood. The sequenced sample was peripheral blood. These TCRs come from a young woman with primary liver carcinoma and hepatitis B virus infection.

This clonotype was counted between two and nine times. Here the CDR3 DNA reads TGTGCCAGCAGCTTACTAGCGGGAGGGCCGTGGAATGAGCAGTTCTTC. The encoded protein is CASSLLAGGPWNEQFF. The chain uses TRBV13 and TRBJ2-1, with 12 bases aligning to TRBD2. V lost 2 bases to trimming and J lost 7 bases; unmatched junction nucleotides: 6. Germline CDR1 PRHDT, CDR2 FYEKMQ (reference sequence). The CDR3 consists of 16 residues.

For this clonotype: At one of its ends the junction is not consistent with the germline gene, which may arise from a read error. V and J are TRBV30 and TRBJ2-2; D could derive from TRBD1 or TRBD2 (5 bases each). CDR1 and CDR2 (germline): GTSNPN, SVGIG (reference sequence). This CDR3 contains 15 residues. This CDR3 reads CAWIRGELNTGELFF. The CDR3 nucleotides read TGTGCCTGGATCCGAGGGGAGTTGAACACTGGGGAGCTGTTTTTT.

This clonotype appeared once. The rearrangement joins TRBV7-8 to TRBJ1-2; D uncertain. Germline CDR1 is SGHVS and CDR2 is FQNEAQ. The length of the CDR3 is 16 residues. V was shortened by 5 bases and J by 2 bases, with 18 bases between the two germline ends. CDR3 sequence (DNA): TGTGCCAGCAGCCCCCTAGGGAGGGCCCTCAACTATGGCTACACCTTC. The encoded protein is CASSPLGRALNYGYTF. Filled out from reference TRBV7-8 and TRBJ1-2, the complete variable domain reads GAGVSQSPRYKVAKRGQDVALRCDPISGHVSLFWYQQALGQGPEFLTYFQNEAQLDKSGLPSDRFFAERPEGSVSTLKIQRTQQEDSAVYLCASSPLGRALNYGYTFGSGTRLTVV.

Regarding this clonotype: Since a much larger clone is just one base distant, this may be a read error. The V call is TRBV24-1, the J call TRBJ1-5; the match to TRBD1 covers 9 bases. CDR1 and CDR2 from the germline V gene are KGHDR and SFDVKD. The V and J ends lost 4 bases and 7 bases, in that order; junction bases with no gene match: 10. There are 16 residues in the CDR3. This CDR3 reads CATSDTGTGSRQPQHF. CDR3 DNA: TGTGCCACCAGTGACACCGGGACAGGGAGCCGGCAGCCCCAGCATTTT.

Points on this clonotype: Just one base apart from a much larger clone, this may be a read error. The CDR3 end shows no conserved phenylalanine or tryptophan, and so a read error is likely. The CDR3 bases are TGTGCCACCAGTGACACCGGGACAGGGGGCCGGCAGCCCCAGCATTGT. Protein product: CATSDTGTGGRQPQHC. The V and J genes are TRBV24-1 and TRBJ1-5, with 12 bases identical to TRBD1. The germline V gene has CDR1 KGHDR and CDR2 SFDVKD. The CDR3 runs 16 residues. Trimming removed 4 bases from V and 7 bases from J; junction bases left unmatched: 7.

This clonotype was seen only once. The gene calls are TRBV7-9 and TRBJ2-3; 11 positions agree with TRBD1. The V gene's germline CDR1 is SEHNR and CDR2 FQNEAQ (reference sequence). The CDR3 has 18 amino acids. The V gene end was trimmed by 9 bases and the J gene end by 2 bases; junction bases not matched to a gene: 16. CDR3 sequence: CASSPQLTDRGPTDTQYF. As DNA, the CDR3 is TGTGCCAGTAGCCCCCAGTTAACGGACAGGGGGCCCACAGATACGCAGTATTTT.

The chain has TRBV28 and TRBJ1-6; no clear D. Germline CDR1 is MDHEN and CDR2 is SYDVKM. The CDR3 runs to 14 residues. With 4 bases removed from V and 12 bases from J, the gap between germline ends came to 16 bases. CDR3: CASSSQSDGEPLHF. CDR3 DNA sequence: TGTGCCAGCAGTTCCCAATCGGACGGCGAACCCCTCCACTTT.

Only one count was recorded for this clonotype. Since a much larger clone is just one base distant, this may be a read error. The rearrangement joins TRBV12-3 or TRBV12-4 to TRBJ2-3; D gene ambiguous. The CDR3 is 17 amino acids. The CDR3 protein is CASTDFVGRLYTDAQYF. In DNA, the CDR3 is TGTGCCAGCACCGATTTTGTAGGGCGACTGTACACAGATGCGCAGTATTTT.

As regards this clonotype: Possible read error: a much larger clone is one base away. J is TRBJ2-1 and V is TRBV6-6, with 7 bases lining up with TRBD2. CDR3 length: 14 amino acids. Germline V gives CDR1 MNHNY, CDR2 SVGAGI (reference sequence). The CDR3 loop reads CTSKLASSYNEQFF. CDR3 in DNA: TGTACCAGCAAACTAGCGAGCTCCTACAATGAGCAGTTCTTC.

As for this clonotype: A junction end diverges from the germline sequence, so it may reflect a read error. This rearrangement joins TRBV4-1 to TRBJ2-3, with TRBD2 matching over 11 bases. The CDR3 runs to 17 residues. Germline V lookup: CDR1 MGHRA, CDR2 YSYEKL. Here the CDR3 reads CASSRSPLAGGTGTQYF. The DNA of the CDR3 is TGCGCCAGCAGCCGTAGCCCCCTAGCGGGAGGTACAGGTACGCAGTATTTT.

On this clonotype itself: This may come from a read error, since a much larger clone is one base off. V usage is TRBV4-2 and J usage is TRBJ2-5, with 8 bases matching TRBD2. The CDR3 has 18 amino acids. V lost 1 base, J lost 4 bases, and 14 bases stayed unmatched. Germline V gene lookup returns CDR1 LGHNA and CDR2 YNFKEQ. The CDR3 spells CASSQGLGGAGVPETQYF. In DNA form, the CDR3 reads TGTGCCAGCAGCCAAGGACTAGGGGGAGCGGGGGTCCCAGAGACCCAGTACTTC.

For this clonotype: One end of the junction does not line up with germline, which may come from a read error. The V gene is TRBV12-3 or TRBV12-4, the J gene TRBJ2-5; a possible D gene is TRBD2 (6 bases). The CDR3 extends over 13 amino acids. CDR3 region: CVSSFGGVETQYF. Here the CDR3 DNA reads TGTGTCAGCAGTTTCGGGGGAGTGGAGACCCAGTACTTC.

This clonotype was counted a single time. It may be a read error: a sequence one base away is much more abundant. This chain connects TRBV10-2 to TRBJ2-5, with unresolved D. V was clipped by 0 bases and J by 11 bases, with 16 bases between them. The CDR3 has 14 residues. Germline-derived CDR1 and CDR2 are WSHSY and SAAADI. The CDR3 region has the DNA TGCGCCAGCAGTGAGTCTATCCTCTACAATGAGCAGTACTTC. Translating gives CASSESILYNEQYF.

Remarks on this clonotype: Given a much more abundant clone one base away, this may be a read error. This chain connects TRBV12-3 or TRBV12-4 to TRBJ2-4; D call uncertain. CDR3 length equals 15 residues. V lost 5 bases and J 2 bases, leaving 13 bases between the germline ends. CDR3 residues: CASSHLVVSKNIQYF. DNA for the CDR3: TGTGCCAGCAGTCATCTAGTGGTGTCCAAAAACATTCAGTACTTC.

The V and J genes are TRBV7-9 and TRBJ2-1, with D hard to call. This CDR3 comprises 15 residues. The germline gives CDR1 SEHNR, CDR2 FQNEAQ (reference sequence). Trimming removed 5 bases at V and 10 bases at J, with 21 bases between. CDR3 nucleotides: TGTGCCAGCAGCCCTCGACTGACTCAGAAGTCGGAGCAGTTCTTC. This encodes CASSPRLTQKSEQFF.

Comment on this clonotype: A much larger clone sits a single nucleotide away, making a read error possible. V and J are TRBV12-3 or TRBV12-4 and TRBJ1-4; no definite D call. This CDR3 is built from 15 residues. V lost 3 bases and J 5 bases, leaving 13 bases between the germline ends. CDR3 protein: CASSFTRTLNEKLFF. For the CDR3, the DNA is TGTGCCAGCAGTTTCACCCGGACGTTGAATGAAAAACTGTTTTTT.

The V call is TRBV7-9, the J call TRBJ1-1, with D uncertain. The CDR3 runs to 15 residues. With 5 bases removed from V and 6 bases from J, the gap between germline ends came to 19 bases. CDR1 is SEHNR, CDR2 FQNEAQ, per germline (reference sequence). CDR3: CASSIRTKPGAEAFF. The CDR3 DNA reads TGTGCCAGCAGCATTAGGACTAAACCAGGAGCTGAAGCTTTCTTT.

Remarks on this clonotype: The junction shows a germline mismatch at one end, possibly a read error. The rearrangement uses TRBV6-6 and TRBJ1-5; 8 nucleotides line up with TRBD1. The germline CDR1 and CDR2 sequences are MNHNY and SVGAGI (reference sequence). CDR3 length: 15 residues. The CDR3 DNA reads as TGTACCAGCAGTTACCCCACAGGGGGAGATCAGCCCCAGCATTTT. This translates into CTSSYPTGGDQPQHF.

The DNA for the CDR3 is TGTGCCAGCAGCTTGCAATCCGGCCCGCGAGAGGACTCCCACAATGAGCAGTCCTTC. Its protein is CASSLQSGPREDSHNEQSF. The J gene is TRBJ2-1, the V gene TRBV12-1; no DNA check was done on the table's D call, TRBD1. TRBV12-1 is deemed a pseudogene. The CDR3 has 19 amino acids.

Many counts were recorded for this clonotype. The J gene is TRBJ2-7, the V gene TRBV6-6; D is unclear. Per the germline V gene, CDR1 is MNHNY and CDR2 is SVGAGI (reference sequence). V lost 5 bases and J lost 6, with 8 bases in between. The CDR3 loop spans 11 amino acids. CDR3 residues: CASSQEAEQYF. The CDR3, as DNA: TGTGCCAGCAGTCAAGAGGCCGAGCAGTACTTC.

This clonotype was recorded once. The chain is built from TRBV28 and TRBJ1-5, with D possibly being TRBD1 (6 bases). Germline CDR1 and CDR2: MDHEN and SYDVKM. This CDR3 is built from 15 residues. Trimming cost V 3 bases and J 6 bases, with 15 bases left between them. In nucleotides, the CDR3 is TGTGCCAGCAGTTTTTCGGGGGGGCAGGCTCAGCCCCAGCATTTT. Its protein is CASSFSGGQAQPQHF.

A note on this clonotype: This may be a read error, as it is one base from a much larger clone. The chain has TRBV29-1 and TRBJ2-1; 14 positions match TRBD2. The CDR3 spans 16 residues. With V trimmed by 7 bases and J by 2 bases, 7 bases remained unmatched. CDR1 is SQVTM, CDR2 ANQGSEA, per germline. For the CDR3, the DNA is TGCAGCGCTCCAGGACTAGCGGGAGGAACCTACAATGAGCAGTTCTTC. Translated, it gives CSAPGLAGGTYNEQFF.

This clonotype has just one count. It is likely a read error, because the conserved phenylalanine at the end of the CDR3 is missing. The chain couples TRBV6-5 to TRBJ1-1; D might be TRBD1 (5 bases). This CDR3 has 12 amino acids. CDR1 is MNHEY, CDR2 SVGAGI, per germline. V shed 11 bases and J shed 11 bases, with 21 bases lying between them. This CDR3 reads CAAVGQGVTAFS. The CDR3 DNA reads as TGTGCCGCCGTGGGGCAGGGTGTAACGGCTTTCTCT.

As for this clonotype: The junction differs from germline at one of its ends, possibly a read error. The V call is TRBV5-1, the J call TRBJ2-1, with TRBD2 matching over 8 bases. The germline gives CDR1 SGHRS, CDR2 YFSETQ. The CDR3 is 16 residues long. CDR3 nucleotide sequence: TGCGCCAGCAGCTTGTGGTCTAGCGGGCCGTACAATGAGCTGTTCTTC. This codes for CASSLWSSGPYNELFF.